The text below deals with one TCR beta chain. The germline V gene has CDR1 SGDLS and CDR2 YYNGEE. With V trimmed by 0 bases and J by 5 bases, 5 bases remained unmatched. The CDR3 is 15 residues long. The sample belongs to a study of cytomegalovirus exposure and HLA in healthy donors. Study as a whole: Some 85 million unique TCRs, all from HLA-typed donors, were included in an early release of the data.

With 60 Vbeta and 13 Jbeta primers, the PCR was carried out. Libraries were prepared by immunoSEQ multiplex PCR; TCRdb keeps only in-frame clonotypes and omits some of them. The sample lists around 170,000 clones, around 80% occurring once. The rearrangement joins TRBV9 to TRBJ2-7; 10 nucleotides line up with TRBD2. This receptor was identified in a man aged 18-30 years in good health and CMV-seronegative. Sequencing was done on a sample of PBMCs. CDR3 DNA: TGTGCCAGCAGCGTAGAGCCTAGCGGGGGCCACGAGCAGTACTTC. It encodes CASSVEPSGGHEQYF.